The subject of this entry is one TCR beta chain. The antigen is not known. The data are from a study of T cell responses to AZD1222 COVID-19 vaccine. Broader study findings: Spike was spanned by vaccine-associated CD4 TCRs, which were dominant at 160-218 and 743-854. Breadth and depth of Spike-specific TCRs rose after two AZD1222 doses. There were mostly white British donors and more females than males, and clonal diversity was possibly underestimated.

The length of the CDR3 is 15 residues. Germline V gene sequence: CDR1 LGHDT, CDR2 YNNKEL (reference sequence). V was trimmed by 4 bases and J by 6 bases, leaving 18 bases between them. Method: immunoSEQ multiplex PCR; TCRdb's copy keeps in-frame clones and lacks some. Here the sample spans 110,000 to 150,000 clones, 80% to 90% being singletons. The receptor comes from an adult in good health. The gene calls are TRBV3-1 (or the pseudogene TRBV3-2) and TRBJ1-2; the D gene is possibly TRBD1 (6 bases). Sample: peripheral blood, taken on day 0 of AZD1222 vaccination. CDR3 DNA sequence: TGTGCCAGCAGCCGCCCAACCCCGGGGGGGCATGGCTACACCTTC. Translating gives CASSRPTPGGHGYTF.